This T cell receptor (beta chain) was sequenced during a study of blood T cell repertoires in COVID-19 (dated by TCRdb to the early 2020s). Regarding the complete study: Samples covering the acute and convalescent phases of COVID-19 were provided by collaborators in the United States, Italy and Spain. Samples were obtained from the ongoing ImmuneRACE study (first 160 participants) and from 1,254 subjects provided by 6 global collaborators. Where HLA class I and class II types were available, the types were taken from metadata supplied by the sample provider, not from assay-based typing. The prospective study material was composed of cDNA or gDNA derived from T cells, B-cell-depleted T cells, or PBMCs. Subjects who had been exposed to COVID-19, were actively infected with it, or had recovered from it provided the deeply sampled blood TCRbeta repertoires that made up the dataset. A freely available public database, intended as a resource for researchers studying the immune response to SARS-CoV-2, is where the repertoires were released. Nearly every sample came with metadata listing a de-identified subject ID, COVID-19 status, age in years and sex.

Overall study results and their limits: The amount of clinical and demographic metadata varied by source and participant and was provided uncurated.

TCRbeta CDR3 regions were amplified from genomic DNA using the immunoSEQ Assay, a bias-controlled multiplex PCR. The study's own analysis went as follows. Nucleated cell counts per sample were estimated from amplification of reference gene primers within the assay. To quantify the absolute abundance of each unique TCRbeta CDR3 rearrangement, sequence reads were collapsed and filtered. For each sample, productive Simpson clonality was calculated by taking the square root of Simpson's diversity index across productive rearrangements. The clones in this table, taken by TCRdb from immuneACCESS, are in-frame only. Not every clone is retained; where verified, under half of the shortfall comes from an unresolved V gene, and the cause of the rest is unknown. V, J and clone size derive from that table, while D and trimming were established from the DNA sequence. Present in this sample are around 80,000 clones, 80% of which were seen just once. The ten largest clones add up to around 5.2% of the sample.

This clone showed up just a few times. The specificity of this receptor is unknown. Per-base quality was not reported, and no clone a single base away is much larger than it. Trimming takes 0 bases from V and 5 bases from J, and the germline ends sit 13 bases apart. The germline V gene provides CDR1 SGHVS and CDR2 FQNEAQ. The CDR3 runs 15 residues from the cysteine to the phenylalanine. This entry keeps only the CDR3 DNA: 45 bases, framed from base 1. Collaborating institutions collected whole blood in K2EDTA tubes following their own protocols. For TCRbeta analysis, collaborator samples were shipped as frozen whole blood, as isolated PBMCs, or as DNA extracted from either sample type.

This sequence was found in a woman aged 70-85 years with acute or convalescent COVID-19. The specimen was peripheral blood. Recombination linked TRBV7-8 to TRBJ2-5; a weak D assignment points to TRBD2 (5 bases agree). The DNA sequence is as follows: TGTGCCAGCAGCTTAGCGTCTAGCTGGGGTGAGACCCAGTACTTC. Translated, this gives CASSLASSWGETQYF.